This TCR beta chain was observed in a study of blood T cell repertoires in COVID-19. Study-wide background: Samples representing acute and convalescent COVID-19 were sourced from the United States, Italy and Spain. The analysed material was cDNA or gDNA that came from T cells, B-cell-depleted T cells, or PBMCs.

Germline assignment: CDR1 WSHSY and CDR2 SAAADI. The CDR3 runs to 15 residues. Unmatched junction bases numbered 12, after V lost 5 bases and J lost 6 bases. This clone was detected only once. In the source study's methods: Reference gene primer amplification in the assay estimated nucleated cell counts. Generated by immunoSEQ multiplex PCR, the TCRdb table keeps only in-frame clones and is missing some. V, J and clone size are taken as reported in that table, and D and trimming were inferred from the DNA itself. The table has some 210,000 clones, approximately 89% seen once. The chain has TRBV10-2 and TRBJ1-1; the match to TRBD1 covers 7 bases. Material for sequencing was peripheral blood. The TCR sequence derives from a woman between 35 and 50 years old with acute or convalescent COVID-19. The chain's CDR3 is CASSWVLGGNPEAFF. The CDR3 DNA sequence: TGCGCCAGCAGTTGGGTCTTAGGGGGCAACCCTGAAGCTTTCTTT.